This is a list of T cell receptor beta chains from one sample in a study of T cell repertoires in cytomegalovirus infection. TCRdb reprocessed the reads via MiXCR and lists one record per CDR3 protein. The table records under 800,000 distinct CDR3 sequences, approximately 25% of them present only once. Sequencing input: CD8+ T cells from PBMCs. Every receptor here comes from a human donor in good health (CMV status not recorded). Some clones in this sample may be carry-over from other donors' samples. Both conserved end residues are part of each CDR3. Each record gives: V gene, clone size, D gene, J gene, CDR3 DNA, CDR3 protein. The D gene is left open where the match is weak. The listing skips clone size in some rows; elsewhere it reads once, few, many or a size class.

v_call: TRBV5-1
clone_size: NA
d_call: NA
j_call: TRBJ1-1
cdr3_nt: TGCGCCAGCAGGACGGACACTGAAGCTTTCTTT
cdr3_aa: CASRTDTEAFF

v_call: TRBV15
clone_size: NA
d_call: NA
j_call: TRBJ2-1
cdr3_nt: TGTGCCACCAGCTCGCGGGGAGTCGAGCAGTTCTTC
cdr3_aa: CATSSRGVEQFF

v_call: TRBV28
clone_size: few
d_call: TRBD1
j_call: TRBJ2-1
cdr3_nt: TGTGCCAGCACCTTCGGGACAGGGAACTACAATGAGCAGTTCTTC
cdr3_aa: CASTFGTGNYNEQFF

v_call: TRBV19
clone_size: NA
d_call: NA
j_call: TRBJ1-1
cdr3_nt: TGTGCCAGTAGTCCCATCGGAGAAAACATGAACACTGAAGCTTTCTTT
cdr3_aa: CASSPIGENMNTEAFF

v_call: TRBV7-9
clone_size: many
d_call: NA
j_call: TRBJ2-7
cdr3_nt: TGTGCCAGCAGCTTAACTTCGGGGATTTCCTACGAGCAGTACTTC
cdr3_aa: CASSLTSGISYEQYF

v_call: TRBV12-3/TRBV12-4
clone_size: NA
d_call: NA
j_call: TRBJ2-7
cdr3_nt: TGTGCCAGCAGTAAACGGGACGGCTACGAGCAGTACTTC
cdr3_aa: CASSKRDGYEQYF

v_call: TRBV9
clone_size: many
d_call: NA
j_call: TRBJ1-2
cdr3_nt: TGTGCCAGCAGCGCGGAATGGAGTCGGGACTATGGCTACACCTTC
cdr3_aa: CASSAEWSRDYGYTF

v_call: TRBV10-3
clone_size: NA
d_call: TRBD1
j_call: TRBJ1-1
cdr3_nt: TGTGCCATCAGTGACCGCGACGGGGAGGGGGCGAACACTGAAGCTTTCTTT
cdr3_aa: CAISDRDGEGANTEAFF

v_call: TRBV19
clone_size: few
d_call: NA
j_call: TRBJ1-2
cdr3_nt: TGTGCCAGTCTTGGAATAGGGGACTATGGCTACACCTTC
cdr3_aa: CASLGIGDYGYTF

v_call: TRBV6-2/TRBV6-3
clone_size: NA
d_call: NA
j_call: TRBJ2-1
cdr3_nt: TGTGCCAGCAGTTACTCGAAACACTACGATGAGCAGTTCTTC
cdr3_aa: CASSYSKHYDEQFF

v_call: TRBV13
clone_size: few
d_call: NA
j_call: TRBJ2-5
cdr3_nt: TGTGCCAGCAGCTTAAGGAAGGAGACCCAGTACTTC
cdr3_aa: CASSLRKETQYF

v_call: TRBV20-1
clone_size: few
d_call: TRBD1
j_call: TRBJ1-3
cdr3_nt: TGCAGTGCTAGTGACGACAGGGGCCCTGGAAACACCATATATTTT
cdr3_aa: CSASDDRGPGNTIYF

v_call: TRBV7-9
clone_size: NA
d_call: TRBD1
j_call: TRBJ2-5
cdr3_nt: TGTGCCAGCAGCTCTGACAGGGTAAAATACTTC
cdr3_aa: CASSSDRVKYF

v_call: TRBV28
clone_size: NA
d_call: NA
j_call: TRBJ1-4
cdr3_nt: TGTGCCAACAACCACGGACAGATTAAAAGGGAAAAACTGTTTTTT
cdr3_aa: CANNHGQIKREKLFF

v_call: TRBV6-2/TRBV6-3
clone_size: few
d_call: TRBD1
j_call: TRBJ1-1
cdr3_nt: TGTGCCAGCAGTTACTCGATCTTGACAGGGGCGGGCACTGAAGCTTTCTTT
cdr3_aa: CASSYSILTGAGTEAFF

v_call: TRBV29-1
clone_size: few
d_call: NA
j_call: TRBJ2-3
cdr3_nt: TGCAGCGTTGAAGATTCGAGGGGGGGATGGGATACGCAGTATTTT
cdr3_aa: CSVEDSRGGWDTQYF

v_call: TRBV4-1
clone_size: once
d_call: NA
j_call: TRBJ1-2
cdr3_nt: TGCGCCAGCCGCCAACGGCGTGCGGGGTTCGGCTACACCTTC
cdr3_aa: CASRQRRAGFGYTF

v_call: TRBV11-2
clone_size: NA
d_call: NA
j_call: TRBJ2-1
cdr3_nt: TGTGCCAGCAACAAACGACAAGACTTCTCCTACAATGAGCAGTTCTTC
cdr3_aa: CASNKRQDFSYNEQFF

v_call: TRBV12-3/TRBV12-4
clone_size: NA
d_call: NA
j_call: TRBJ2-1
cdr3_nt: TGTGCCAGCAGTCCCATGGGGGGGGCGGGCAATGAGCAGTTCTTC
cdr3_aa: CASSPMGGAGNEQFF

v_call: TRBV29-1
clone_size: few
d_call: NA
j_call: TRBJ2-7
cdr3_nt: TGCAGCGTTTTAGGTAGTTACCACGAGCAGTACTTC
cdr3_aa: CSVLGSYHEQYF

v_call: TRBV20-1
clone_size: many
d_call: NA
j_call: TRBJ2-5
cdr3_nt: TGCAGTGCTCCGGGCTCCAACAGGGAGACCCAGTACTTC
cdr3_aa: CSAPGSNRETQYF

v_call: TRBV10-3
clone_size: NA
d_call: TRBD1
j_call: TRBJ2-1
cdr3_nt: TGTGCCATCAGACCCGTGGGACAGGGTACCGCCCTTAGCGGCCCGAATACCTACAATGAGCAGTTCTTC
cdr3_aa: CAIRPVGQGTALSGPNTYNEQFF

v_call: TRBV6-2/TRBV6-3
clone_size: few
d_call: NA
j_call: TRBJ2-7
cdr3_nt: TGTGCCAGCAACCCCGGACTTAGGGTCCATGCATCCTACGAGCAGTACTTC
cdr3_aa: CASNPGLRVHASYEQYF

v_call: TRBV6-1
clone_size: many
d_call: TRBD1
j_call: TRBJ1-5
cdr3_nt: TGTGCCAGCAGTGAATTCCTGGGACAGAGCAATCAGCCCCAGCATTTT
cdr3_aa: CASSEFLGQSNQPQHF

v_call: TRBV7-2
clone_size: many
d_call: NA
j_call: TRBJ2-1
cdr3_nt: TGTGCCAGCAGCTCGCCAAGTGGGACTGAGCAGTTCTTC
cdr3_aa: CASSSPSGTEQFF

v_call: TRBV19
clone_size: NA
d_call: NA
j_call: TRBJ2-2
cdr3_nt: TGTGCCAGTGGACTCTCCTGGGGGCGAACCGGGGAGCTGTTTTTT
cdr3_aa: CASGLSWGRTGELFF

v_call: TRBV11-2
clone_size: NA
d_call: NA
j_call: TRBJ1-5
cdr3_nt: TGTGCCAGCAGCTTAGATGGCAGGGCCGGTGTTCAGCCCCAGCATTTT
cdr3_aa: CASSLDGRAGVQPQHF

v_call: TRBV20-1
clone_size: few
d_call: NA
j_call: TRBJ2-7
cdr3_nt: TGCAGTGCTAGAACTCAGGGGAGCTACGAGCAGTACTTC
cdr3_aa: CSARTQGSYEQYF

v_call: TRBV28
clone_size: many
d_call: TRBD1
j_call: TRBJ2-7
cdr3_nt: TGTGCCAGCAGTTTAAGTACAGGGGGCGCTTTCTCCTACGAGCAGTACTTC
cdr3_aa: CASSLSTGGAFSYEQYF

v_call: TRBV7-6
clone_size: few
d_call: NA
j_call: TRBJ2-6
cdr3_nt: TGTGCCAGCAGCTTCCTGACAGGTTCAGCCAACGTCCTGACTTTC
cdr3_aa: CASSFLTGSANVLTF

v_call: TRBV19
clone_size: NA
d_call: TRBD1
j_call: TRBJ1-1
cdr3_nt: TGTGCCAGTAGTCCCGCATACAGGGGCGGCACTGAAGCTTTCTTT
cdr3_aa: CASSPAYRGGTEAFF

v_call: TRBV28
clone_size: few
d_call: NA
j_call: TRBJ2-5
cdr3_nt: TGTGCCAGCAGTCCTATGGACAGCGCTAAGACCCAGTACTTC
cdr3_aa: CASSPMDSAKTQYF

v_call: TRBV29-1
clone_size: NA
d_call: NA
j_call: TRBJ2-1
cdr3_nt: TGCAGCGTGTTGGGGGGCCCTTGGAATGAGCAGTTCTTC
cdr3_aa: CSVLGGPWNEQFF

v_call: TRBV7-6
clone_size: many
d_call: NA
j_call: TRBJ1-5
cdr3_nt: TGTGCCAGCAGCTTAGGGGTAGGCTTAAATCAGCCCCAGCATTTT
cdr3_aa: CASSLGVGLNQPQHF

v_call: TRBV7-9
clone_size: many
d_call: TRBD1
j_call: TRBJ2-7
cdr3_nt: TGTGCCAGCAGCCTACGCCCCCCAGGACAGGGCACCTACGAGCAGTACTTC
cdr3_aa: CASSLRPPGQGTYEQYF

v_call: TRBV20-1
clone_size: NA
d_call: NA
j_call: TRBJ2-1
cdr3_nt: TGCAGTGCTATACAAGACTACCACTCCTACAATGAGCAGTTCTTC
cdr3_aa: CSAIQDYHSYNEQFF

v_call: TRBV12-3/TRBV12-4
clone_size: many
d_call: NA
j_call: TRBJ2-1
cdr3_nt: TGTGCCAGCAGTCATCAGGGGTTGGGTAATGAGCAGTTCTTC
cdr3_aa: CASSHQGLGNEQFF

v_call: TRBV4-2
clone_size: few
d_call: TRBD2
j_call: TRBJ2-7
cdr3_nt: TGTGCCAGCAGCCAAGCGGGGGGTCCACGGGAGGAGCAGTACTTC
cdr3_aa: CASSQAGGPREEQYF

v_call: TRBV12-3/TRBV12-4
clone_size: few
d_call: NA
j_call: TRBJ1-2
cdr3_nt: TGTGCCAGCACCGTCTTCGACGGTTATACTAACTATGGCTACACCTTC
cdr3_aa: CASTVFDGYTNYGYTF

v_call: TRBV10-3
clone_size: NA
d_call: NA
j_call: TRBJ1-1
cdr3_nt: TGTGCCATCAGTTCCCGCGGGGACGGGGAGAACGCTGAAGCTTTCTTT
cdr3_aa: CAISSRGDGENAEAFF

v_call: TRBV28
clone_size: NA
d_call: NA
j_call: TRBJ2-5
cdr3_nt: TGTGCCAGCAGTTTATATTATGCCAGCACCCAAGAGACCCAGTACTTC
cdr3_aa: CASSLYYASTQETQYF

v_call: TRBV12-3/TRBV12-4
clone_size: NA
d_call: TRBD1
j_call: TRBJ1-5
cdr3_nt: TGTGCCAGCGCCCAACAGGGGCGTCATCAGCCCCAGCATTTT
cdr3_aa: CASAQQGRHQPQHF

v_call: TRBV6-5
clone_size: few
d_call: NA
j_call: TRBJ1-1
cdr3_nt: TGTGCCAGCAGTTACGGGCGTATGAACACTGAAGCTTTCTTT
cdr3_aa: CASSYGRMNTEAFF

v_call: TRBV29-1
clone_size: few
d_call: TRBD2
j_call: TRBJ2-1
cdr3_nt: TGCAGCGTGACTAGCGGGGGAAATGAGCAGTTCTTC
cdr3_aa: CSVTSGGNEQFF

v_call: TRBV9
clone_size: NA
d_call: TRBD1
j_call: TRBJ1-2
cdr3_nt: TGTGCCAGCACCCCTGGGGACAGGTCCTATGGCTACACCTTC
cdr3_aa: CASTPGDRSYGYTF

v_call: TRBV20-1
clone_size: NA
d_call: TRBD1
j_call: TRBJ1-5
cdr3_nt: TGCAGTGCTAGAGCCCTGGACAGGGTGGGCCCAACGCCCCAGCATTTT
cdr3_aa: CSARALDRVGPTPQHF

v_call: TRBV28
clone_size: few
d_call: NA
j_call: TRBJ2-4
cdr3_nt: TGTGCCAGCGAGCCCTCGAACGGCATTCAGTACTTC
cdr3_aa: CASEPSNGIQYF

v_call: TRBV7-9
clone_size: many
d_call: NA
j_call: TRBJ2-1
cdr3_nt: TGTGCCAGCAGCTTAGCGGGGCTTTCTCGGCTGGATGAGCAGTTCTTC
cdr3_aa: CASSLAGLSRLDEQFF

v_call: TRBV14
clone_size: many
d_call: NA
j_call: TRBJ1-2
cdr3_nt: TGTGCCAGCAGCCAAGATGCCGGAGGCTATGGCTACACCTTC
cdr3_aa: CASSQDAGGYGYTF

v_call: TRBV4-1
clone_size: few
d_call: NA
j_call: TRBJ1-2
cdr3_nt: TGCGCCAGCAGCCAAGAAGTGAGTACAGGGTATGGCTACACCTTC
cdr3_aa: CASSQEVSTGYGYTF

v_call: TRBV7-8
clone_size: many
d_call: TRBD1
j_call: TRBJ1-5
cdr3_nt: TGTGCCAGCAGCTTGGGCAGGGGGTTGAGTCAGCCCCAGCATTTT
cdr3_aa: CASSLGRGLSQPQHF

v_call: TRBV4-1
clone_size: NA
d_call: NA
j_call: TRBJ1-1
cdr3_nt: TGCGCCAGCAGCCAAGATCGGGGGGGAATGAACACTGAAGCTTTCTTT
cdr3_aa: CASSQDRGGMNTEAFF

v_call: TRBV6-6
clone_size: few
d_call: NA
j_call: TRBJ2-1
cdr3_nt: TGTGCCAGCAGTGTCGTCCGGGATGAGCAGTTCTTC
cdr3_aa: CASSVVRDEQFF

v_call: TRBV2
clone_size: NA
d_call: TRBD2
j_call: TRBJ2-5
cdr3_nt: TGTGCCAGCAGAGGGACTAGCGGGGGCTACCAAGAGACCCAGTACTTC
cdr3_aa: CASRGTSGGYQETQYF

v_call: TRBV5-1
clone_size: few
d_call: TRBD1
j_call: TRBJ2-5
cdr3_nt: TGCGCCAGCAGCACGCCGGGACAGTACCAAGAGACCCAGTACTTC
cdr3_aa: CASSTPGQYQETQYF

v_call: TRBV19
clone_size: NA
d_call: NA
j_call: TRBJ1-5
cdr3_nt: TGTGCCAGTAGTACCCGGGGGGGGCGGAATCAGCCCCAGCATTTT
cdr3_aa: CASSTRGGRNQPQHF

v_call: TRBV7-8
clone_size: NA
d_call: NA
j_call: TRBJ1-2
cdr3_nt: TGTGCCAGCGCAACCCCCGGGCTTGTAGACTATGGCTACACCTTC
cdr3_aa: CASATPGLVDYGYTF

v_call: TRBV20-1
clone_size: NA
d_call: TRBD2
j_call: TRBJ2-3
cdr3_nt: TGCAGTGCCACGACTAGCGGGGGGGGCCGTGAGGGTACGCAGTATTTT
cdr3_aa: CSATTSGGGREGTQYF

v_call: TRBV29-1
clone_size: NA
d_call: TRBD2
j_call: TRBJ2-5
cdr3_nt: TGCAGCGTTGAGGCTAGCGGGGGCCAAGAGACCCAGTACTTC
cdr3_aa: CSVEASGGQETQYF

v_call: TRBV29-1
clone_size: few
d_call: NA
j_call: TRBJ2-1
cdr3_nt: TGCAGCGTTGAAGTGATCGGTATATACAATGAGCAGTTCTTC
cdr3_aa: CSVEVIGIYNEQFF